This entry lists 26 T cell receptor beta chains sequenced from one sample in a study of immune evolution from preneoplasia to lung adenocarcinoma. Here immunoSEQ multiplex PCR was the method, and the copy in TCRdb shows in-frame clones only, minus some. The sample has roughly 6,100 clones; 80% are singletons. Sequencing was carried out using FFPE minimally invasive lung adenocarcinoma tissue. Source of these receptors: a person over 45 with lung adenocarcinoma.

The V call is TRBV27, the J call TRBJ2-7, with D unresolved. Germline V gene data show CDR1 as MNHEY and CDR2 as SMNVEV (reference sequence). Trimming shortened V by 3 bases and J by 0 bases, and 9 bases separated the two germline ends. This CDR3 contains 14 residues. CDR3 sequence reads: CASSFSDSSYEQYF. The CDR3 coding sequence is TGTGCCAGCAGTTTCTCCGATAGCTCCTACGAGCAGTACTTC.

The sample holds a few counts of this clone. V usage is TRBV28 and J usage is TRBJ1-1, with TRBD1 as a possible D gene (6 bases). Per the germline V gene, CDR1 is MDHEN and CDR2 is SYDVKM. Trimming cost V 6 bases and J 4 bases, with 15 bases left between them. This CDR3 is built from 14 residues. Written as DNA, the CDR3 is TGTGCCAGCAGCCCGACAGGTCAGGTCACTGAAGCTTTCTTT. It translates to CASSPTGQVTEAFF.

This clone was seen more than once but under ten times. V is TRBV7-6 and J is TRBJ1-1; TRBD1 aligns across 7 bases. The germline V gene has CDR1 SGHVS and CDR2 FNYEAQ. After removal of 2 bases from V and 2 bases from J, the junction contained 5 bases not matched to a gene. The CDR3 is 15 residues long. CDR3 region: CASSLMQGGNTEAFF. Written as DNA, the CDR3 is TGTGCCAGCAGCTTAATGCAGGGGGGTAACACTGAAGCTTTCTTT.

The CDR3 loop is CAWSVPGNNEKLFF. The CDR3 region has the DNA TGTGCCTGGAGTGTACCGGGAAATAATGAAAAACTGTTTTTT. The genes are TRBV30 and TRBJ1-4, with D unresolved. This CDR3 contains 14 residues. Germline lookup yields CDR1 GTSNPN and CDR2 SVGIG (reference sequence). V lost 0 bases, J lost 4 bases, and 9 bases lay in between.

The CDR3 region is CASSLSQGLTHYGYTF. Here the CDR3 DNA reads TGTGCCAGCAGTTTATCACAGGGGCTTACCCACTATGGCTACACCTTC. The chain has TRBV27 and TRBJ1-2; TRBD1 agrees at 7 bases. The length of the CDR3 is 16 residues. In germline, CDR1 is MNHEY, CDR2 SMNVEV (reference sequence). Germline trimming cut 0 bases from V and 3 bases from J; bases unmatched to any gene: 7.

The CDR3 coding sequence is TGTGCCAGTAGTACACTGACAGGACGAAATGGCTACACCTTC. It encodes CASSTLTGRNGYTF. The chain combines TRBV19 with TRBJ1-2; D perhaps matches TRBD1 (6 bases). The CDR3 contains 14 residues. The germline V gene has CDR1 LNHDA and CDR2 SQIVND (reference sequence). The V end was cut by 4 bases, the J end by 6 bases, with 15 bases between.

This CDR3 is CASGSTGTNTEAFF. DNA of the CDR3: TGCGCCAGCGGAAGTACAGGTACGAACACTGAAGCTTTCTTT. The chain carries TRBV10-2 and TRBJ1-1; D is possibly TRBD1 (5 bases). Germline V gives CDR1 WSHSY, CDR2 SAAADI. The V end was cut by 8 bases, the J end by 1 base, with 14 bases between. The CDR3 has 14 amino acids.

CDR3 amino acids: CASSVGISGEQYF. For the CDR3, the DNA is TGTGCCAGCAGCGTAGGGATTTCTGGTGAGCAGTACTTC. J is TRBJ2-7 and V is TRBV9; no reliable D call. With 0 bases removed from V and 7 bases from J, the gap between germline ends came to 11 bases. Germline CDR1 and CDR2: SGDLS and YYNGEE. This CDR3 contains 13 residues.

The J gene is TRBJ2-1, the V gene TRBV28, with D possibly matching TRBD1 (6 bases). Germline CDR1 is MDHEN and CDR2 is SYDVKM. This CDR3 comprises 15 residues. Trimming shortened V by 8 bases and J by 5 bases, and 19 bases separated the two germline ends. The CDR3 DNA reads TGTGCCAGCGTCAAATCGGGGACACTTAACAATGAGCAGTTCTTC. Translation gives CASVKSGTLNNEQFF.

This clone has more than one count but fewer than ten. This rearrangement joins TRBV15 to TRBJ2-1, with 8 bases lining up with TRBD2. After removal of 5 bases from V and 4 bases from J, the junction contained 7 bases not matched to a gene. The germline gives CDR1 LNHNV, CDR2 YYDKDF (reference sequence). The CDR3 is 15 amino acids. The CDR3: CATSATSGSYNEQFF. The CDR3 coding sequence is TGTGCCACCAGCGCAACTAGCGGTTCTTACAATGAGCAGTTCTTC.

The chain recombines TRBV5-8 with TRBJ2-3, with D perhaps assigned TRBD1 or TRBD2 (6 bases each). Germline CDR1 is SGHTS and CDR2 is YDEGEE. CDR3 length: 16 amino acids. Trimming took 2 bases from V and 3 from J, leaving 16 bases between them. CDR3 nucleotide sequence: TGTGCCAGCAGCTTCTGGGGGGCAAAGGGTACAGATACGCAGTATTTT. This codes for CASSFWGAKGTDTQYF.

This clone is deemed large (0.1 to 1%). V usage is TRBV9 and J usage is TRBJ1-2, with D perhaps TRBD1 (5 bases). This CDR3 region has 14 residues. Trimming stripped 0 bases from V and 1 base from J, with 7 bases between. Germline assignment: CDR1 SGDLS and CDR2 YYNGEE. The CDR3 region is CASSVDDSNYGYTF. In nucleotides, the CDR3 is TGTGCCAGCAGCGTAGACGACAGTAACTATGGCTACACCTTC.

The table lists this clone with a count of one. The chain joins TRBV27 to TRBJ2-1; 11 nucleotides agree with TRBD2. The CDR3 extends over 16 amino acids. V shed 5 bases, J shed 3 bases, and the junction held 6 bases outside the gene matches. Germline V gene sequence: CDR1 MNHEY, CDR2 SMNVEV (reference sequence). The CDR3 loop is CASSPRLAGLYNEQFF. CDR3 coding DNA: TGTGCCAGCAGTCCTCGACTAGCGGGGCTCTACAATGAGCAGTTCTTC.

The rearrangement uses TRBV28 and TRBJ2-7, with D unclear. V was clipped by 8 bases and J by 0 bases, with 11 bases between them. This CDR3 contains 13 residues. CDR1 MDHEN and CDR2 SYDVKM come from the germline V gene. The CDR3 loop is CASLRSNSYEQYF. Here the CDR3 DNA reads TGTGCCAGCCTTAGGTCCAACTCCTACGAGCAGTACTTC.

This clone was observed a single time. The V call is TRBV19, the J call TRBJ1-2, with 11 bases identical to TRBD1. Germline assignment: CDR1 LNHDA and CDR2 SQIVND (reference sequence). CDR3 length: 14 amino acids. Unmatched junction bases numbered 1, after V lost 3 bases and J lost 4 bases. The CDR3 DNA reads as TGTGCCAGTAGTATCGGACAGGGGGCCTATGGCTACACCTTC. Translation gives CASSIGQGAYGYTF. Supplemented by reference TRBV19 and TRBJ1-2, the full variable domain reads DGGITQSPKYLFRKEGQNVTLSCEQNLNHDAMYWYRQDPGQGLRLIYYSQIVNDFQKGDIAEGYSVSREKKESFPLTVTSAQKNPTAFYLCASSIGQGAYGYTFGSGTRLTVV.

This chain joins TRBV28 and TRBJ2-1; D not resolved. The V gene's germline CDR1 is MDHEN and CDR2 SYDVKM. Between the trimmed V and J ends, which lost 5 bases and 5 bases, there was a span of 13 bases. This CDR3 is 14 amino acids long. CDR3 nucleotides: TGTGCCAGCAGTCCTTGGACCGAAAACAATGAGCAGTTCTTC. This encodes CASSPWTENNEQFF.

This clone was counted once. The rearrangement joins TRBV9 to TRBJ2-1; TRBD1 matches at 10 bases. V was pared by 3 bases and J by 4 bases, with 4 bases of the junction left unmatched. The CDR3 is 15 residues long. CDR1 SGDLS and CDR2 YYNGEE come from the germline V gene. The DNA of the CDR3 is TGTGCCAGCAGCGACGGACAGGGGGTATACAATGAGCAGTTCTTC. This translates into CASSDGQGVYNEQFF. Together with reference TRBV9 and TRBJ2-1, the CDR3 gives the full variable domain: DSGVTQTPKHLITATGQRVTLRCSPRSGDLSVYWYQQSLDQGLQFLIQYYNGEERAKGNILERFSAQQFPDLHSELNLSSLELGDSALYFCASSDGQGVYNEQFFGPGTRLTVL.

The chain is built from TRBV19 and TRBJ1-2; tentative D call: TRBD1 (5 bases). V was pared by 3 bases and J by 8 bases, with 16 bases between. The length of the CDR3 is 14 residues. Germline CDR1 reads LNHDA; CDR2 reads SQIVND (reference sequence). CDR3 loop: CASSIDRDAGGYTF. DNA for the CDR3: TGTGCCAGTAGTATTGATCGGGACGCAGGCGGCTACACCTTC.

The V and J genes are TRBV7-9 and TRBJ1-1; 9 nucleotides line up with TRBD1. Looked up from germline, CDR1 is SEHNR and CDR2 is FQNEAQ (reference sequence). Trimming cost V 3 bases and J 6 bases; bases outside gene matches: 5. The CDR3 sequence is 14 residues long. CDR3 in DNA: TGTGCCAGCAGCTTGACAGGGGGTTTTCCTGAAGCTTTCTTT. It encodes CASSLTGGFPEAFF. Variable domain in full (rest from reference TRBV7-9 and TRBJ1-1): DTGVSQNPRHKITKRGQNVTFRCDPISEHNRLYWYRQTLGQGPEFLTYFQNEAQLEKSRLLSDRFSAERPKGSFSTLEIQRTEQGDSAMYLCASSLTGGFPEAFFGQGTRLTVV.

This chain joins TRBV29-1 and TRBJ1-1, with D possibly matching TRBD1 (5 bases). Germline V gene lookup returns CDR1 SQVTM and CDR2 ANQGSEA. CDR3 length: 13 amino acids. V was shortened by 4 bases and J by 1 base, with 10 bases between the two germline ends. The CDR3 DNA reads as TGCAGCGTTGGCTTTGGGGGGAACACTGAAGCTTTCTTT. Its translation is CSVGFGGNTEAFF.

The V call is TRBV18, the J call TRBJ1-1, with a tentative D call TRBD1 (6 bases). Germline V lookup: CDR1 KGHSH, CDR2 LQKENI. V was pared by 2 bases and J by 1 base, with 11 bases between. This CDR3 has 15 amino acids. The CDR3, as DNA: TGTGCCAGCTCACCAGGACAGCCGGCGAACACTGAAGCTTTCTTT. Translating gives CASSPGQPANTEAFF.

This clone turned up a few times. The DNA for the CDR3 is TGTGCCAGCAGCCCCCGGCTTGGCCAGCCCCAGCATTTT. This sequence encodes CASSPRLGQPQHF. V usage is TRBV6-6 and J usage is TRBJ1-5, with D hard to call. The V and J ends lost 6 bases and 7 bases respectively, with 13 bases between them. This CDR3 spans 13 amino acids. Germline V gene sequence: CDR1 MNHNY, CDR2 SVGAGI (reference sequence).

The chain recombines TRBV5-7 with TRBJ1-5; the D is unclear. TRBV5-7 is sorted into the ORF group, with uncertain function. The ends were cut back, 0 bases at V and 3 bases at J, with 10 bases in the middle. The CDR3 length is 15 residues. CDR3 in DNA: TGTGCCAGCAGCTTGGCGGGCCAGTTCAATCAGCCCCAGCATTTT. Amino acid sequence: CASSLAGQFNQPQHF.

CDR3 sequence: CASSVQGAGGYGEQFF. In DNA, the CDR3 is TGTGCCAGCAGCGTACAGGGGGCGGGAGGGTATGGTGAGCAGTTCTTC. The chain has TRBV9 and TRBJ2-1; maybe TRBD2 (9 bases). Germline V gives CDR1 SGDLS, CDR2 YYNGEE. The CDR3 loop spans 16 amino acids. Trimming removed 1 base from V and 9 bases from J, with 20 bases in between. The full variable domain, completed using reference TRBV9 and TRBJ2-1, is DSGVTQTPKHLITATGQRVTLRCSPRSGDLSVYWYQQSLDQGLQFLIQYYNGEERAKGNILERFSAQQFPDLHSELNLSSLELGDSALYFCASSVQGAGGYGEQFFGPGTRLTVL.

Written as DNA, the CDR3 is TGTGCCAGCAGCTCCGGGTTACCAAACACTGAAGCTTTCTTT. Translated, it gives CASSSGLPNTEAFF. V gene TRBV7-3 combines with J gene TRBJ1-1; the D is unclear. Germline CDR1 SGHTA, CDR2 FQGTGA. The V gene lost 4 bases and the J gene lost 2 bases, with 11 bases spanning the gap. This CDR3 region has 14 residues. Using reference TRBV7-3 and TRBJ1-1 for the parts outside the CDR3, the full variable domain is GAGVSQTPSNKVTEKGKYVELRCDPISGHTALYWYRQSLGQGPEFLIYFQGTGAADDSGLPNDRFFAVRPEGSVSTLKIQRTERGDSAVYLCASSSGLPNTEAFFGQGTRLTVV.

The chain is built from TRBV4-2 and TRBJ2-1; D not certain. The CDR3 runs to 13 residues. V shed 1 base and J shed 7 bases, with 8 bases lying between them. The V gene's germline CDR1 is LGHNA and CDR2 YNFKEQ. CDR3 amino acids: CASSQVGQNEQFF. The CDR3 coding sequence is TGTGCCAGCAGCCAAGTCGGGCAGAATGAGCAGTTCTTC.